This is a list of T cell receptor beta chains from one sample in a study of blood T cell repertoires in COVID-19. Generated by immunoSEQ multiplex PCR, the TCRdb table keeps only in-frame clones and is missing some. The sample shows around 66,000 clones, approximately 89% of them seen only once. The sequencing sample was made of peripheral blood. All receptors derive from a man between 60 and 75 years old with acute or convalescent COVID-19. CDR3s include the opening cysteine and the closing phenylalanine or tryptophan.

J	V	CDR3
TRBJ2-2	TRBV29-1	CSVSGPHTGELFF
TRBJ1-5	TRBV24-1	CATSDSQVPSNQPQHF
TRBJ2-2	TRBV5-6	CASSKYSLANTGELFF
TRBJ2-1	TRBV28	CASSPRYPDSSSTYSYNEQFF
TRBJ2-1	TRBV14	CASSHPKLAGGYNEQFF
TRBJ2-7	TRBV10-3	CAISERESYEQYF
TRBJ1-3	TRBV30	CAWRITGGAFGNTIYF
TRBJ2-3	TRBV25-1	CASSGGLAATDTQYF
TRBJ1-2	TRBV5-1	CASSSTGGEYYGYTF
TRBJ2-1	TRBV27	CASSPHAPVVASYNEQFF
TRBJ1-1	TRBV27	CASSLLGPLGPEAFF
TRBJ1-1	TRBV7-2	CASSLGSRYAGTEAFF
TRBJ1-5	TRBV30	CAWSVGDRVNQPQHF
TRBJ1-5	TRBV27	CASSLGNSNQPQHF
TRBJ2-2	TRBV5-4	CASSLESGGAGELFF
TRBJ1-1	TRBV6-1	CASSETPGQGNTEAFF
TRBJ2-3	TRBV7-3	CASSLFLEGTQYF
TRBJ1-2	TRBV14	CASSQETGTGQYANYGYTF
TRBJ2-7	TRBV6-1	CASSERGDRGTYEQYF
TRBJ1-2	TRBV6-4	CASSEEVGTYGYTF
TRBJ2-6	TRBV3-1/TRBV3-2	CASSQVPAGLTGANVLTF
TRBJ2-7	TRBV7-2	CASSESQRWEQYF
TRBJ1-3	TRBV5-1	CASSPGSGGNTIYF
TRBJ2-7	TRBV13	CASSSGLAGDEQYF